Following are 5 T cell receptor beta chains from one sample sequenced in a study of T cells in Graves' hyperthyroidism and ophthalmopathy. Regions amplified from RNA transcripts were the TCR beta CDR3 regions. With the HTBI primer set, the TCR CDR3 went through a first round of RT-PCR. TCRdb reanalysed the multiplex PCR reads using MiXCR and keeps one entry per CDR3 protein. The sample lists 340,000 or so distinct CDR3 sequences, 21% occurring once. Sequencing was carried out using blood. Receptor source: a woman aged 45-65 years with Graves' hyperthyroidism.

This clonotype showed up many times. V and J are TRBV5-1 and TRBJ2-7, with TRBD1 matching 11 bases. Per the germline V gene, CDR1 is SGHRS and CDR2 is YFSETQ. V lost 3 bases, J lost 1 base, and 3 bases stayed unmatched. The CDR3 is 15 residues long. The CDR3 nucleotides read TGCGCCAGCAGCTCGGGACAGGGGGTATCCTACGAGCAGTACTTC. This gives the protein CASSSGQGVSYEQYF.

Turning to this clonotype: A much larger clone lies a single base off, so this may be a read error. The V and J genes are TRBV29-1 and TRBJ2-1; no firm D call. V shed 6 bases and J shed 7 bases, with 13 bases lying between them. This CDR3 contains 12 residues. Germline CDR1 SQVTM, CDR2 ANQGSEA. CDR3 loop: CSVSARRNEQFF. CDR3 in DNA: TGCAGCGTGTCGGCCAGGCGGAATGAGCAGTTCTTC.

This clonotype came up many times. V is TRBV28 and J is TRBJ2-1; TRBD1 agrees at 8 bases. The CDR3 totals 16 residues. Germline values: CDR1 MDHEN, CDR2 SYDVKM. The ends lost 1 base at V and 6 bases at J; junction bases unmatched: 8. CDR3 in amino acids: CASSLFLIQGGNEQFF. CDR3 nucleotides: TGTGCCAGCAGTTTATTTTTGATACAGGGGGGCAATGAGCAGTTCTTC. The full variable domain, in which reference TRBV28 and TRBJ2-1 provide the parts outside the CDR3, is DVKVTQSSRYLVKRTGEKVFLECVQDMDHENMFWYRQDPGLGLRLIYFSYDVKMKEKGDIPEGYSVSREKKERFSLILESASTNQTSMYLCASSLFLIQGGNEQFFGPGTRLTVL.

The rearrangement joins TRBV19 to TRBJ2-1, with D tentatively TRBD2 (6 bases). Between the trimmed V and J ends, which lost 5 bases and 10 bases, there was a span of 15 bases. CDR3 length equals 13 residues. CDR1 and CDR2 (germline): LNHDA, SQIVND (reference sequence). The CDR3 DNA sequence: TGTGCCAGTAGTCTACGACTAGGCGGCGAGCAGTTCTTC. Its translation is CASSLRLGGEQFF. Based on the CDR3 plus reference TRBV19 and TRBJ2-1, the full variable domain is DGGITQSPKYLFRKEGQNVTLSCEQNLNHDAMYWYRQDPGQGLRLIYYSQIVNDFQKGDIAEGYSVSREKKESFPLTVTSAQKNPTAFYLCASSLRLGGEQFFGPGTRLTVL.

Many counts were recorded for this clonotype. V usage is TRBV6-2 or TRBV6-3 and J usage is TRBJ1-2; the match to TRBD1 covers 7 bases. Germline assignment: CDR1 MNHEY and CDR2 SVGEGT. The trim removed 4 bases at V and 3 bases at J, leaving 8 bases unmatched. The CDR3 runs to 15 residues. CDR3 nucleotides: TGTGCCAGCAGTTCCTGGGGACAGCGCTACTATGGCTACACCTTC. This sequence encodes CASSSWGQRYYGYTF.